Listed below are T cell receptor beta chains from one sample, sequenced in a study of T-cell memory formation after mild COVID-19. TCRdb re-called the 5' RACE reads through MiXCR, storing one row per CDR3 protein. The data contain a few hundred thousand distinct CDR3 sequences, 16% of them singletons. The source material was PBMCs or a T cell subset sorted from them (not recorded which). The source of these receptors is a man aged 18 to 29 who had mild COVID-19 (a few samples of this study predate the infection). Cell type and time point are not known. CDR3s leave out the opening cysteine and the closing phenylalanine or tryptophan.

j_gene: TRBJ2-7
v_gene: TRBV27
CDR3aa: ASRGQGPLYEQY

j_gene: TRBJ2-5
v_gene: TRBV4-2
CDR3aa: ASSQASSVAGATQETQY

j_gene: TRBJ1-3
v_gene: TRBV6-2/TRBV6-3
CDR3aa: ASSNRQDVSGNTIY

j_gene: TRBJ1-5
v_gene: TRBV10-3
CDR3aa: AISDVQTQPQH

j_gene: TRBJ2-4
v_gene: TRBV11-2
CDR3aa: ASRPVRGKNIQY

j_gene: TRBJ1-2
v_gene: TRBV6-5
CDR3aa: ASSYTGMHGYT

j_gene: TRBJ1-6
v_gene: TRBV7-6
CDR3aa: ASSPSDRYNSPLH

j_gene: TRBJ1-6
v_gene: TRBV5-1
CDR3aa: ASSLIGGYNSPLH

j_gene: TRBJ2-3
v_gene: TRBV9
CDR3aa: ASSASGAGGFTDTQY

j_gene: TRBJ2-7
v_gene: TRBV27
CDR3aa: ASSTATESEQY

j_gene: TRBJ1-2
v_gene: TRBV20-1
CDR3aa: SAREKQVGYGYT

j_gene: TRBJ2-5
v_gene: TRBV12-3/TRBV12-4
CDR3aa: ASSHTGTTETQY

j_gene: TRBJ2-1
v_gene: TRBV7-8
CDR3aa: ASSLIQPSYNEQF

j_gene: TRBJ2-7
v_gene: TRBV6-5
CDR3aa: ASPHSSHRSSYEQY

j_gene: TRBJ1-6
v_gene: TRBV5-4
CDR3aa: ASSLDMTPGNSPLH

j_gene: TRBJ1-1
v_gene: TRBV5-1
CDR3aa: ASSLDPDREVTEAF

j_gene: TRBJ1-2
v_gene: TRBV5-5
CDR3aa: ASLSTGGTPPKNYGYT

j_gene: TRBJ2-1
v_gene: TRBV11-3
CDR3aa: ASSLGQREQLDEQF

j_gene: TRBJ2-3
v_gene: TRBV12-3/TRBV12-4
CDR3aa: ASSLGLGFDTQY

j_gene: TRBJ1-5
v_gene: TRBV5-1
CDR3aa: ASSLIDGDYSNQPQH

j_gene: TRBJ2-7
v_gene: TRBV5-1
CDR3aa: ASSWGQGAHHEQY

j_gene: TRBJ2-3
v_gene: TRBV3-1
CDR3aa: ASSLMSGGTSTDTQY

j_gene: TRBJ1-6
v_gene: TRBV9
CDR3aa: ASSVAGGYSPLH

j_gene: TRBJ2-7
v_gene: TRBV12-3/TRBV12-4
CDR3aa: ASSLSGGADEQY

j_gene: TRBJ2-3
v_gene: TRBV6-5
CDR3aa: ASSSATDTQY

j_gene: TRBJ2-7
v_gene: TRBV18
CDR3aa: ASSATYEQY

j_gene: TRBJ1-2
v_gene: TRBV25-1
CDR3aa: ASRSVTLIT

j_gene: TRBJ1-2
v_gene: TRBV12-3/TRBV12-4
CDR3aa: ASSTSPYGYT

j_gene: TRBJ1-6
v_gene: TRBV4-3
CDR3aa: ASSQVRGLPNSPLH

j_gene: TRBJ2-7
v_gene: TRBV7-6
CDR3aa: ASSPGGSGPYEQY

j_gene: TRBJ1-1
v_gene: TRBV9
CDR3aa: ASSRLTGASGTEAF

j_gene: TRBJ1-2
v_gene: TRBV4-3
CDR3aa: ASSQDRVHGIALDGYT

j_gene: TRBJ1-1
v_gene: TRBV5-4
CDR3aa: ASSGSRGDGTEAF